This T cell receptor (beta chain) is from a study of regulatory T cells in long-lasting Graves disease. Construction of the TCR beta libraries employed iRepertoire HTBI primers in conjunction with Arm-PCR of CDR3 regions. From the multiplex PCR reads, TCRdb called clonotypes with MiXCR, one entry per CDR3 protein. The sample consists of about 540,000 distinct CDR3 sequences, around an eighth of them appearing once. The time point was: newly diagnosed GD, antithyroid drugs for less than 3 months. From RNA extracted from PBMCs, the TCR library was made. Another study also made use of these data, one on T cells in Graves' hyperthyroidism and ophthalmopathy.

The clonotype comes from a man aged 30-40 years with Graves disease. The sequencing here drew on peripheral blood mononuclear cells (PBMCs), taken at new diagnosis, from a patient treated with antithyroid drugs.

The CDR3 loop reads CASSSHPDSFEGYTF. The CDR3 nucleotides read TGTGCCAGCAGCTCCCACCCAGACAGTTTCGAAGGCTACACCTTC. The chain is built from TRBV7-2 and TRBJ1-2, with TRBD1 as a possible D gene (5 bases). Germline V gene sequence: CDR1 SGHTA, CDR2 FQGNSA. Between the trimmed V and J ends, which lost 4 bases and 8 bases, there was a span of 20 bases. The CDR3 consists of 15 residues.